Included here is one TCR beta chain sequence, with context. What it binds is not known. Using immunoSEQ multiplex PCR, the repertoire was profiled, and TCRdb retains in-frame clones only, with some absent. This table holds some 45,000 clones, around 90% found once. The sample belongs to a study of T cell responses to AZD1222 COVID-19 vaccine. Germline V gene data show CDR1 as SGHDT and CDR2 as YYEEEE. V was pared by 4 bases and J by 2 bases, with 10 bases between. The CDR3 covers 15 residues. General study results and limits: Samples come after the peak T cell response, not at day 14. Vaccine-associated CD4 TCRs spanned spike, dominant at 160-218 and 743-854. Only 5 or 6 people who got AZD1222 tested seropositive at baseline.

The chain recombines TRBV5-6 with TRBJ2-6, with D possibly matching TRBD1 (6 bases). The TCR originated in an adult who received the AZD1222 COVID-19 vaccine. The sample was peripheral blood, taken 28 days after the second AZD1222 dose. CDR3 coding DNA: TGTGCCAGCAGCCCGACAGGAGCTGGGGCCAACGTCCTGACTTTC. This gives the protein CASSPTGAGANVLTF.